These T cell receptor beta chains were read from a single sample in a study of Ad26.COV2.S vaccination and SARS-CoV-2 variants. Clones were read by immunoSEQ multiplex PCR, and TCRdb kept only the in-frame ones, dropping some. The sample has over 400,000 clones, 90% seen once. Specimen: peripheral blood, collected in a trial of Ad26.COV2.S vaccine versus placebo. These TCRs come from a person aged 18-60 years who received the Ad26.COV2.S COVID-19 vaccine or a placebo. Both conserved end residues are part of each CDR3. A D gene is named only where the DNA matches it firmly. Rows give clone size only sometimes, using once, few, many, or a class for an expanded clone.

V gene	J gene	clone size	D gene	CDR3 DNA	CDR3 protein
TRBV18	TRBJ1-1	NA	NA	TGTGCCAGCTCCCTTGGGACGGGAAACACTGAAGCTTTCTTT	CASSLGTGNTEAFF
TRBV6-1	TRBJ2-1	NA	TRBD2	TGTGCCAGCAGTGAAGATCATGGGACTACCTACAATGAGCAGTTCTTC	CASSEDHGTTYNEQFF
TRBV21-1	TRBJ2-7	NA	NA	TGTGCCAGCAGCAGCATGCAGGGGACCACCTACGAGCAGTACTTC	CASSSMQGTTYEQYF
TRBV7-3	TRBJ1-2	NA	TRBD1	TGTGCCAGCAGCCAGACAGGGGGTTTCGGCTACACCTTC	CASSQTGGFGYTF
TRBV7-2	TRBJ2-7	few	NA	TGTGCCAGCCGTCAGGGGCCAGGGCCCTACGAGCAGTACTTC	CASRQGPGPYEQYF
TRBV9	TRBJ2-1	NA	NA	TGTGCCAGCAGCGGACGGAGGGGGTACAATGAGCAGTTCTTC	CASSGRRGYNEQFF
TRBV14	TRBJ2-2	once	TRBD1	TGTGCCAGCAGCCAACCTCCGGGACAGGGGGCGCGCACCGGGGAGCTGTTTTTT	CASSQPPGQGARTGELFF
TRBV6-5	TRBJ2-7	NA	NA	TGTGCCAGCAGTTACTCGATGGGGAGGAACGAGCAGTACTTC	CASSYSMGRNEQYF
TRBV9	TRBJ2-5	NA	TRBD2	TGTGCCAGCAGCGGAAGGACTAGCGGTGAAGAGACCCAGTACTTC	CASSGRTSGEETQYF
TRBV10-3	TRBJ1-4	NA	TRBD1	TGTGCCACCTCCGGGACAGGGGATGAAAAACTGTTTTTT	CATSGTGDEKLFF
TRBV19	TRBJ2-3	NA	NA	TGTGCCAGTTCTTCGGACGGGAGCGGCGCGGGTACGCAGTATTTT	CASSSDGSGAGTQYF
TRBV9	TRBJ2-6	NA	NA	TGTGCCAGCAGCGTAGTAGGTCAAAGCTCTGGGGCCAACGTCCTGACTTTC	CASSVVGQSSGANVLTF
TRBV9	TRBJ2-5	NA	NA	TGTGCCAGCAGCTCCCGACCAGGGCTGGAGACCCAGTACTTC	CASSSRPGLETQYF
TRBV18	TRBJ2-1	NA	NA	TGTGCCAGCTCAAACGACCCCAACAATGAGCAGTTCTTC	CASSNDPNNEQFF
TRBV6-2/TRBV6-3	TRBJ1-5	NA	NA	TGTGCCAGCAGTTCGGGGGACATAAGCAATCAGCCCCAGCATTTT	CASSSGDISNQPQHF
TRBV6-1	TRBJ2-5	NA	TRBD1	TGTGCCAGCAGTGAAATCTACAACAGGGGCTCGGGGACCCAGTACTTC	CASSEIYNRGSGTQYF
TRBV7-2	TRBJ2-7	NA	NA	TGTGCCAGCAGCCCCTCTCCCTACGAGCAGTACTTC	CASSPSPYEQYF
TRBV27	TRBJ2-7	NA	NA	TGTGCCAGCAGAAGAGTAGCGGTTAGCTCCTACGAGCAGTACTTC	CASRRVAVSSYEQYF
TRBV21-1	TRBJ2-2	NA	NA	TGTGCCAGCAGCATGGGGGCGGCAAGCGGGAGACGGCTCGGGGAGCTGTTTTTT	CASSMGAASGRRLGELFF
TRBV5-4	TRBJ2-3	NA	NA	TGTGCCAGCAGTCAGACATCGACGGGCACAGATACGCAGTATTTT	CASSQTSTGTDTQYF
TRBV10-1	TRBJ1-5	once	TRBD1	TGCGCCAGCCGAAAGACAGGGATGAATCAGCCCCAGCATTTT	CASRKTGMNQPQHF
TRBV5-1	TRBJ2-7	NA	TRBD2	TGCGCCAGCAGCCTGACTAGCGGGAGAAACTACGAGCAGTACTTC	CASSLTSGRNYEQYF
TRBV4-3	TRBJ2-7	NA	NA	TGCACCAGCAGCCAAACGACAGCCTCCTACGAGCAGTACTTC	CTSSQTTASYEQYF
TRBV7-3	TRBJ2-7	once	NA	TGTGCCAGCAGCCCGTATGAACAGGGCTACGAGCAGTACTTC	CASSPYEQGYEQYF
TRBV27	TRBJ2-1	few	TRBD2	TGTGCCAGCGGGGCGGGAGGGCGAGGTGAGCAGTTCTTC	CASGAGGRGEQFF
TRBV3-1/TRBV3-2	TRBJ2-5	NA	NA	TGTGCCAGCAGCCAACGACTTTGGGAGACCCAGTACTTC	CASSQRLWETQYF
TRBV28	TRBJ2-7	NA	NA	TGTGCCAGCAGTCTACAATTCGCAGGGGCGGGCGAGCAGTACTTC	CASSLQFAGAGEQYF
TRBV13	TRBJ2-3	NA	TRBD2	TGTGCCAGCAGCCCTACCCTGGGACTAGCGGGAGGGCCAGGGAGGTCAACAGATACGCAGTATTTT	CASSPTLGLAGGPGRSTDTQYF
TRBV6-2/TRBV6-3	TRBJ2-7	NA	NA	TGTGCCAGCAGTTCCACGGCTAGTCTCCCACCTACGGGGGAGCAGTACTTC	CASSSTASLPPTGEQYF
TRBV4-1	TRBJ2-1	NA	NA	TGCGCCAGCAGCCCCACTAGTGCACCCCACAATGAGCAGTTCTTC	CASSPTSAPHNEQFF
TRBV6-1	TRBJ2-7	NA	NA	TGTGCCAGCAGTGAGGGAGGTTGGGGAAGTGAGCAGTACTTC	CASSEGGWGSEQYF
TRBV5-4	TRBJ2-3	NA	NA	TGTGCCAGCAGCTCAACTAGCACAGATACGCAGTATTTT	CASSSTSTDTQYF
TRBV7-9	TRBJ2-1	NA	TRBD2	TGTGCCAGCAGCGATCTAGCGGGAGGGTCCCTATCCTACAATGAGCAGTTCTTC	CASSDLAGGSLSYNEQFF
TRBV11-3	TRBJ1-6	NA	TRBD1	TGTGCCAGCAGCTCCGACAGGGCTTCACCCCTCCACTTT	CASSSDRASPLHF
TRBV7-2	TRBJ1-2	NA	TRBD1	TGTGCCAGCAGCTTAGTTAGGGGGCATGGCTACACCTTC	CASSLVRGHGYTF
TRBV4-2	TRBJ1-3	NA	NA	TGTGCCAGCAGCCAATCACATGGGAGTCTAACGGGGAACTCTGGAAACACCATATATTTT	CASSQSHGSLTGNSGNTIYF
TRBV19	TRBJ2-7	NA	TRBD1	TGTGCCAGTAGTATGTTGGGACAGAGCTCCTACGAGCAGTACTTC	CASSMLGQSSYEQYF
TRBV13	TRBJ2-7	NA	TRBD2	TGTGCCAGCGGTCTAGCGGCCAGTTTCTACGAGCAGTACTTC	CASGLAASFYEQYF
TRBV9	TRBJ1-3	NA	NA	TGTGCCAGCAGCGTAGGGTTTGCCGGAAACACCATATATTTT	CASSVGFAGNTIYF
TRBV11-3	TRBJ2-1	NA	NA	TGTGCCAGCAGCTTACAGGGCCCCTACAATGAGCAGTTCTTC	CASSLQGPYNEQFF
TRBV7-8	TRBJ1-6	few	NA	TGTGCCAGCAGCTCAAAAACAGCGACCTATAATTCACCCCTCCACTTT	CASSSKTATYNSPLHF
TRBV7-6	TRBJ2-7	NA	NA	TGTGCCAGCAGCTTAGGCCAGGGCAAGTTCCTCGAGCAGTACTTC	CASSLGQGKFLEQYF
TRBV19	TRBJ2-1	once	TRBD1	TGTGCCAGTAGTATAGATGGGGGACAGGTGCTGGACAATGAGCAGTTCTTC	CASSIDGGQVLDNEQFF
TRBV6-4	TRBJ2-6	once	TRBD1	TGTGCCAGTACCTCGGGACAGGGATTCTCTGGGGCCAACGTCCTGACTTTC	CASTSGQGFSGANVLTF
TRBV13	TRBJ2-1	NA	NA	TGTGCCAGCAGCCGAGGCGGCCCTCCCTACAATGAGCAGTTCTTC	CASSRGGPPYNEQFF
TRBV10-2	TRBJ2-1	NA	TRBD2	TGCGCCGCCGGCGGGGGCTCCTACAATGAGCAGTTCTTC	CAAGGGSYNEQFF
TRBV28	TRBJ1-5	NA	NA	TGTGCCAGCAGTACCCCCTCCGGGACGCAAGATCATCAGCCCCAGCATTTT	CASSTPSGTQDHQPQHF
TRBV5-5	TRBJ2-5	once	TRBD2	TGTGCCAGCAGCTTGTGGCTGGGAGGGGAGACCCAGTACTTC	CASSLWLGGETQYF
TRBV7-8	TRBJ2-7	NA	TRBD2	TGTGCCAGCAGCAAGCACCCGGGACTAGCGGGGCCCAGCTCCTACGAGCAGTACTTC	CASSKHPGLAGPSSYEQYF
TRBV6-6	TRBJ2-3	once	TRBD2	TGTGCCAGCAGTCATAGCGGGAGTGCGGATACGCAGTATTTT	CASSHSGSADTQYF
TRBV7-2	TRBJ2-5	NA	TRBD1	TGTGCCAGCAGCAGAGGGGGCAGCCAAGAGACCCAGTACTTC	CASSRGGSQETQYF
TRBV18	TRBJ2-7	NA	NA	TGTGCCAGCTCACCAAGGGAGCGGACCTACGAGCAGTACTTC	CASSPRERTYEQYF
TRBV28	TRBJ2-4	NA	NA	TGTGCCAGCAGTTCTCGACTGCTAGCCAAAAACATTCAGTACTTC	CASSSRLLAKNIQYF
TRBV6-6	TRBJ2-7	NA	NA	TGTGCCAGCAGTCCCATGGGAGGTCTCGGAGGGTCCAACGAGCAGTACTTC	CASSPMGGLGGSNEQYF